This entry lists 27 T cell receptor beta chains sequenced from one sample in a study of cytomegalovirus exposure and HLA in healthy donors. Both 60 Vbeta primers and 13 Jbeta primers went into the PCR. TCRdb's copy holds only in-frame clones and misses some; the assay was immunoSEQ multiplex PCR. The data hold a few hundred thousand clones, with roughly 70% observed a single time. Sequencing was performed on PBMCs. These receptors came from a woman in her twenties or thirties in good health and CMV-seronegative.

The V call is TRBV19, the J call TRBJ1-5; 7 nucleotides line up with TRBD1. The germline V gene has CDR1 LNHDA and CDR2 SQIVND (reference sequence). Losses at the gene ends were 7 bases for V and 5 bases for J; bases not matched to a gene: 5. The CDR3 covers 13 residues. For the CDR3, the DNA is TGTGCCAGTACCCCGACAGGGCATCAGCCCCAGCATTTT. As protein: CASTPTGHQPQHF.

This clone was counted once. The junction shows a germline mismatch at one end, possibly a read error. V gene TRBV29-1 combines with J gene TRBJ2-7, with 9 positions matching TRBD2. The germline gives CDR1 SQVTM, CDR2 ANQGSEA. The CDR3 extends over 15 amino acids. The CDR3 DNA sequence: TGCAGCGTGGAAGGGGGACTAGCCGGCTCCTACGAGCAGTACTTC. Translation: CSVEGGLAGSYEQYF.

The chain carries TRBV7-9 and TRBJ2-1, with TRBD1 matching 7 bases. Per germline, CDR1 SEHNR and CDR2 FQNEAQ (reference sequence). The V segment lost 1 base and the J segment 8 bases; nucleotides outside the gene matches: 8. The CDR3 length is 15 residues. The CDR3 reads CASSLDQDRRDEQFF. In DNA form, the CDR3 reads TGTGCCAGCAGCTTAGATCAGGACAGGCGCGATGAGCAGTTCTTC.

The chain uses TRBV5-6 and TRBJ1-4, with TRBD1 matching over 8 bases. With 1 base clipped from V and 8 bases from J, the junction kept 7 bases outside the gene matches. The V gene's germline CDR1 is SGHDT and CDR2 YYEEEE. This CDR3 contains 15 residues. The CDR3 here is CASSLRGRGLEKLFF. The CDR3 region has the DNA TGTGCCAGCAGCTTGAGAGGCAGGGGGCTAGAAAAACTGTTTTTT.

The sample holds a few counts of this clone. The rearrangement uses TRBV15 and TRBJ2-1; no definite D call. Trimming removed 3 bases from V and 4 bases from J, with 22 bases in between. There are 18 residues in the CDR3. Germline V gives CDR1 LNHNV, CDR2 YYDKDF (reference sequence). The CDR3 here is CATSSSHLKIELYNEQFF. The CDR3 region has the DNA TGTGCCACCAGCAGCTCCCACCTTAAGATCGAACTTTACAATGAGCAGTTCTTC.

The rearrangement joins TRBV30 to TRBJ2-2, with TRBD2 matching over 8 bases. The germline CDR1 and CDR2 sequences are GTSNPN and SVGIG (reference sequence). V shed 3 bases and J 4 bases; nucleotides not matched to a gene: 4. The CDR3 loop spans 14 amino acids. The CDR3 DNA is TGTGCCTGGAGGGCGGGGGGCGTCACCGGGGAGCTGTTTTTT. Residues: CAWRAGGVTGELFF.

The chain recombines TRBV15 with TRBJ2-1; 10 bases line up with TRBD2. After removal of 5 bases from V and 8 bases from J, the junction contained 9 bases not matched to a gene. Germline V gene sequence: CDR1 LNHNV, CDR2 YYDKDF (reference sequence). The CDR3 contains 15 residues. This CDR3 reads CATSGPSGSLYEQFF. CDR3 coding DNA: TGTGCCACCAGCGGACCTAGCGGGAGTCTATATGAGCAGTTCTTC.

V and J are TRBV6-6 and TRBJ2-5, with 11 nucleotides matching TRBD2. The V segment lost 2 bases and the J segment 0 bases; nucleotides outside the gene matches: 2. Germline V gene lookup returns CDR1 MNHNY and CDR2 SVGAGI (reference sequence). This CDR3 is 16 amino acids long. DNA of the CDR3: TGTGCCAGCAGTTACAAGACTAGCGGGAACCAAGAGACCCAGTACTTC. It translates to CASSYKTSGNQETQYF.

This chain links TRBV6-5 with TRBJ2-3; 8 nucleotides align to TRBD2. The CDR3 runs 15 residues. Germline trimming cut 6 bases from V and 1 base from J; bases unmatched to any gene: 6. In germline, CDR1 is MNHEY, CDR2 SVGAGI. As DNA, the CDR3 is TGTGCCAGCAGGCCAAAAGCGGGGGGCACAGATACGCAGTATTTT. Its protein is CASRPKAGGTDTQYF.

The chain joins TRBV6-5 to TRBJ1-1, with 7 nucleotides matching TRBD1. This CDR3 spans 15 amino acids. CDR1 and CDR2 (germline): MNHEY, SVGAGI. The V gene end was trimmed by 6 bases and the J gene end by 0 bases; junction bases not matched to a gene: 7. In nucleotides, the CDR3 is TGTGCCAGCAGCTATGGGACAGTCATGAACACTGAAGCTTTCTTT. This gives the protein CASSYGTVMNTEAFF.

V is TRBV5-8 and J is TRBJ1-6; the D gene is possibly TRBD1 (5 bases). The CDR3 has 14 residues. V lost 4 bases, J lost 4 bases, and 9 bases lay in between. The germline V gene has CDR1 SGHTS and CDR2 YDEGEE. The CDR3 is CASSQTAYNSPLHF. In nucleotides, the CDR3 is TGTGCCAGCAGCCAGACAGCATATAATTCACCCCTCCACTTT.

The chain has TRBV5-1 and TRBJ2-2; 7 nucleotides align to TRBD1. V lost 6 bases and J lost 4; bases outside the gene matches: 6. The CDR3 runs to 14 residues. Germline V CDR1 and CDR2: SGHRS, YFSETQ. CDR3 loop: CASTGGTVTGELFF. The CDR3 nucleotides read TGCGCCAGCACCGGTGGGACAGTCACCGGGGAGCTGTTTTTT.

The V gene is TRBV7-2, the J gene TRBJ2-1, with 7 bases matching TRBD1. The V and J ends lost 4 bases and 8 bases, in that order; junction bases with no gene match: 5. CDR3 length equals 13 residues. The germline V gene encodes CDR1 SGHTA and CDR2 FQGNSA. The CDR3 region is CASSSTGSHEQFF. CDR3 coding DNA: TGTGCCAGCAGCTCGACAGGGTCCCATGAGCAGTTCTTC.

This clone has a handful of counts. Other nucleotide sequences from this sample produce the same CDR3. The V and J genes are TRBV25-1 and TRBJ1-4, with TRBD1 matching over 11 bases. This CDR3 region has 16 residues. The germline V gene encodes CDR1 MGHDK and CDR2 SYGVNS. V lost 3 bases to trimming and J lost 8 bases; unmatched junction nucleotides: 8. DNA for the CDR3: TGTGCCAGCAGTGACCGGGGACAGGGGGGAGGAGAAAAACTGTTTTTT. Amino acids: CASSDRGQGGGEKLFF.

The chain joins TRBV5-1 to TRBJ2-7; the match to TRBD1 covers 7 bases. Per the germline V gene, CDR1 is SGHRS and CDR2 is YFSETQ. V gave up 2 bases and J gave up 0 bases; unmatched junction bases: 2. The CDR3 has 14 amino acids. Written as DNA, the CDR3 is TGCGCCAGCAGCTTACAGGGGAACTCCTACGAGCAGTACTTC. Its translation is CASSLQGNSYEQYF.

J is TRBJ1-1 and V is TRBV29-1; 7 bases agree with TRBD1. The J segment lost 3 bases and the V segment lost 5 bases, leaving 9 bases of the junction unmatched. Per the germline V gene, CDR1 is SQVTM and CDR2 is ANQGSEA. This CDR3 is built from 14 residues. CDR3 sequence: CSVPRQGRDTEAFF. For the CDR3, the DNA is TGCAGCGTTCCAAGACAGGGTCGGGACACTGAAGCTTTCTTT.

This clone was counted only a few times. The chain's CDR3 is CASRGQGTDEQFF. The CDR3 DNA follows: TGTGCCAGTAGAGGACAGGGGACCGATGAGCAGTTCTTC. The chain uses TRBV19 and TRBJ2-1; 9 nucleotides align to TRBD1. There are 13 residues in the CDR3. Germline CDR1 LNHDA, CDR2 SQIVND (reference sequence). The V gene end was trimmed by 6 bases and the J gene end by 8 bases; junction bases not matched to a gene: 5.

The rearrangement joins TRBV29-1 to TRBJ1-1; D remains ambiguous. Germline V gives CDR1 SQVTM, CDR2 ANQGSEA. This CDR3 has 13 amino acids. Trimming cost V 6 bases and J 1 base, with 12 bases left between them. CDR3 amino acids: CSVEWAPNTEAFF. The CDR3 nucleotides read TGCAGCGTGGAATGGGCGCCGAACACTGAAGCTTTCTTT.

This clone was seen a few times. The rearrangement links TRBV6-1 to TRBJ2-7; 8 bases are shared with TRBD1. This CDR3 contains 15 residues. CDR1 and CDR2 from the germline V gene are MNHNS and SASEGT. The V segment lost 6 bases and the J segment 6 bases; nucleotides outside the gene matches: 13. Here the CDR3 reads CASRPPETGVSEQYF. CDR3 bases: TGTGCCAGCAGGCCTCCCGAGACAGGGGTTAGCGAGCAGTACTTC.

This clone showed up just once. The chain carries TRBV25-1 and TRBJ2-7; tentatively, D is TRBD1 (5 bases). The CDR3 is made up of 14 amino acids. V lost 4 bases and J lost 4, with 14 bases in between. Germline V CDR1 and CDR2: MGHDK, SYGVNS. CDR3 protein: CASSASGSSYEQYF. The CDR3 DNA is TGTGCCAGCAGTGCCTCAGGGTCCTCTTACGAGCAGTACTTC.

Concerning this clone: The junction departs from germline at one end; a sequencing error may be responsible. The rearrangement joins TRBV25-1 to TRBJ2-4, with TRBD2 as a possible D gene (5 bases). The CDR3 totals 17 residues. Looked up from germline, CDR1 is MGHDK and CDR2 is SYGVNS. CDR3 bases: TGTGACAGCAGTGAATGGTATGGAGGTCAAGCCAAAAACATTCAGTACTTC. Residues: CDSSEWYGGQAKNIQYF. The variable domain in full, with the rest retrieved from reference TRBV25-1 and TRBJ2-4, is EADIYQTPRYLVIGTGKKITLECSQTMGHDKMYWYQQDPGMELHLIHYSYGVNSTEKGDLSSESTVSRIRTEHFPLTLESARPSHTSQYLCDSSEWYGGQAKNIQYFGAGTRLSVL.

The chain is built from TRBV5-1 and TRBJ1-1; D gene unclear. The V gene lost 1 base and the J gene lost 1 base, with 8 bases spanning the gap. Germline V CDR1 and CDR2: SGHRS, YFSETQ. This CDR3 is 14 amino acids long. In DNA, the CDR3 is TGCGCCAGCAGCTTGAACACACAGAACACTGAAGCTTTCTTT. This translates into CASSLNTQNTEAFF.

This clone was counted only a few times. CDR3 amino acids: CASSSGLAGGEQFF. The CDR3 DNA reads as TGTGCCAGCAGCTCGGGACTAGCGGGGGGTGAGCAGTTCTTC. The V gene is TRBV7-2, the J gene TRBJ2-1; TRBD2 agrees at 15 bases. V shed 4 bases, J shed 9 bases, and the junction held 1 base outside the gene matches. CDR1 SGHTA and CDR2 FQGNSA come from the germline V gene. This CDR3 comprises 14 residues.

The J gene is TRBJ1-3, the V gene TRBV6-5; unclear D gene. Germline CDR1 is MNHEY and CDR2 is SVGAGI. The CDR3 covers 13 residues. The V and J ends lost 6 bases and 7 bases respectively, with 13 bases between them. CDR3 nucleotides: TGTGCCAGCAGCCCCTCGGTAGCCAACACCATATATTTT. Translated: CASSPSVANTIYF.

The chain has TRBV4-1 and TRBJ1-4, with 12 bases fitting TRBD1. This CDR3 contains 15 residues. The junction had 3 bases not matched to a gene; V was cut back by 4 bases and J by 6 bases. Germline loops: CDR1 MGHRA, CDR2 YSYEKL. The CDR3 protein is CASSPGTGGYEKLFF. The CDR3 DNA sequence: TGCGCCAGCAGCCCAGGGACAGGGGGCTATGAAAAACTGTTTTTT.

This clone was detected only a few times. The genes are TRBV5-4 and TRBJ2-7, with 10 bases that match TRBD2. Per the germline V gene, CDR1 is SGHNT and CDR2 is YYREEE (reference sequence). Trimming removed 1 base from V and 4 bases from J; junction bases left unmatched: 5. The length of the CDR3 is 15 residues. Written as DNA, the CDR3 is TGTGCCAGCAGCTTGTCGGGGACTAGCGTATACGAGCAGTACTTC. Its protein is CASSLSGTSVYEQYF.

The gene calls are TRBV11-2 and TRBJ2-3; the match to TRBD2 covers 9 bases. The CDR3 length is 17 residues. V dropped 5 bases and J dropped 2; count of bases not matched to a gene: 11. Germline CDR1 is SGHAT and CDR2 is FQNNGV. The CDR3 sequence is CASSPRETSGHTDTQYF. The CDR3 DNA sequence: TGTGCCAGCAGCCCCCGGGAGACTAGCGGTCACACAGATACGCAGTATTTT.